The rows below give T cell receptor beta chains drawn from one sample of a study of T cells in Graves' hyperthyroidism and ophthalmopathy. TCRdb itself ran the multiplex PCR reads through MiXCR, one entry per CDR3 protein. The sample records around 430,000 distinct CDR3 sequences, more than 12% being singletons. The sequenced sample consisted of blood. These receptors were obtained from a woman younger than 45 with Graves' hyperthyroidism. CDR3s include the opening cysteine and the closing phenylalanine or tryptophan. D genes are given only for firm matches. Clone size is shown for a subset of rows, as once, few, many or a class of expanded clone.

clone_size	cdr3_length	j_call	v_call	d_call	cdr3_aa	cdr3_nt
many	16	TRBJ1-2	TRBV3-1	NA	CASSQDSRKAAGGYTF	TGTGCCAGCAGCCAAGACTCCAGAAAGGCTGCTGGTGGCTACACCTTC
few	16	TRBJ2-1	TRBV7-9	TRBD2	CASSLIPGGPRDEQFF	TGTGCCAGCAGCTTAATTCCGGGAGGTCCTCGCGATGAGCAGTTCTTC
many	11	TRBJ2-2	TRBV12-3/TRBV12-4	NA	CASGDTGELFF	TGTGCCAGCGGGGATACAGGGGAGCTGTTTTTT
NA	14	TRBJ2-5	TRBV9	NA	CASSVGRSQETQYF	TGTGCCAGCAGCGTAGGCAGGAGCCAAGAGACCCAGTACTTC
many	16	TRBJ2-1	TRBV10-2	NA	CASFPTEGSSYNEQFF	TGCGCCAGCTTCCCCACGGAGGGGAGCTCCTACAATGAGCAGTTCTTC
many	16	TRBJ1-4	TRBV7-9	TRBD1	CASSLALTGGREKLFF	TGTGCCAGCAGCTTAGCGTTAACAGGGGGGCGAGAAAAACTGTTTTTT
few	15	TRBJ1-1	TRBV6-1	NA	CASNSEGASRTEAFF	TGTGCCAGCAACTCAGAAGGGGCCTCCCGCACTGAAGCTTTCTTT
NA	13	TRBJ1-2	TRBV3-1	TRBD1	CASSRQGGYGYTF	TGTGCCAGCAGCCGACAGGGGGGCTATGGCTACACCTTC
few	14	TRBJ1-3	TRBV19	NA	CASSMRGIGNTIYF	TGTGCCAGTAGTATGCGGGGGATCGGAAACACCATATATTTT
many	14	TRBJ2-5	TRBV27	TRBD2	CASTGRERGETQYF	TGTGCCAGCACAGGCCGGGAGCGGGGGGAGACCCAGTACTTC
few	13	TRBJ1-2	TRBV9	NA	CASSVYREGGYTF	TGTGCCAGCAGCGTGTACAGGGAAGGTGGCTACACCTTC
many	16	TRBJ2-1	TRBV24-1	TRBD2	CATSALLAGGYNEQFF	TGTGCCACCAGTGCCCTACTAGCGGGTGGGTACAATGAGCAGTTCTTC
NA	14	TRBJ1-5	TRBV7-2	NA	CASSFGGSNQSQHF	TGTGCCAGCAGCTTTGGGGGTAGCAATCAGTCCCAGCATTTT
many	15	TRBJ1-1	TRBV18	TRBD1	CASSPLDRGGTEAFF	TGTGCCAGCTCACCTTTAGACAGGGGCGGCACTGAAGCTTTCTTT
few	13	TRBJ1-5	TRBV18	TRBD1	CASSGQVNQPQHF	TGTGCCAGCTCGGGACAGGTCAATCAGCCCCAGCATTTT
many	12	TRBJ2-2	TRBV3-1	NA	CASSQVTGELFF	TGTGCCAGCAGCCAAGTAACCGGGGAGCTGTTTTTT
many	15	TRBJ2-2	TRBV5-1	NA	CASSRHDPNTGELFF	TGCGCCAGCAGCCGACACGATCCTAACACCGGGGAGCTGTTTTTT
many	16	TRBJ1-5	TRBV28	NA	CASQLGRGYSNQPQHF	TGTGCCAGCCAATTGGGGCGGGGATATAGCAATCAGCCCCAGCATTTT
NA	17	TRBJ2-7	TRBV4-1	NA	CASSQESGEARTYEQYF	TGCGCCAGCAGCCAAGAATCGGGGGAGGCCCGAACCTACGAGCAGTACTTC
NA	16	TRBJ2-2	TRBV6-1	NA	CAITQASDQNTGELFF	TGTGCCATCACCCAAGCCAGCGACCAAAACACCGGGGAGCTGTTTTTT